One and the same sample provided the 26 T cell receptor beta chains below, sequenced in a study of post-analysis software for immune sequencing data. Study observations and caveats: TRBV5-6, TRBV5-1 and TRBV20-1 were among four to six TRBV segments more frequent in patients than controls.

cDNA libraries of TCR beta carried unique molecular identifiers. TCRdb reanalysed the PCR reads using MiXCR and keeps one entry per CDR3 protein. The sample yields 450,000 to 650,000 distinct CDR3 sequences, 44% seen once. The antigens these receptors bind are not known. Sequenced sample: blood. The receptors stem from a girl aged 5-17 years with multiple sclerosis.

The chain joins TRBV27 to TRBJ2-5; D remains unclear. The J call is in doubt because the DNA end fits TRBJ2-7 better. The CDR3 sequence is 19 residues long. CDR1 is MNHEY and CDR2 is SMNVEV in the germline V gene (reference sequence). The CDR3 sequence: CASRLITAPTSDRSYEQYF. DNA for the CDR3: TGTGCCAGCAGATTGATCACCGCACCAACGTCCGACCGTAGCTACGAGCAGTACTTC.

Regarding this clonotype: The junction departs from the called germline gene at one end, perhaps through a read error. As DNA, the CDR3 is TGTGCCAGCAATCTCGCGGGGACGAGCTCCTACAATGGGCAGTTCTTC. Protein product: CASNLAGTSSYNGQFF. This chain joins TRBV28 and TRBJ2-1; the D gene is possibly TRBD2 (6 bases). Germline V CDR1 and CDR2: MDHEN, SYDVKM. This CDR3 comprises 16 residues.

The V call is TRBV20-1, the J call TRBJ1-4; 10 bases agree with TRBD1. CDR3 size: 13 residues. With 6 bases clipped from V and 8 bases from J, the junction kept 6 bases outside the gene matches. Germline CDR1 reads DFQATT; CDR2 reads SNEGSKA (reference sequence). The CDR3 bases are TGCAGTGCCAGACAGGGGGCGGGAGAAAAACTGTTTTTT. This translates into CSARQGAGEKLFF.

The chain joins TRBV12-3 or TRBV12-4 to TRBJ2-4, with a possible D match to TRBD1 (5 bases). The end of the DNA fits TRBJ2-7 better, so the J call may be wrong. The CDR3 is made up of 13 amino acids. This CDR3 reads CASSLATDLEQYF. CDR3 bases: TGTGCCAGCAGTTTAGCGACAGACCTCGAGCAGTACTTC.

The CDR3 spells CATSDLKVWETQYF. The CDR3 DNA reads TGTGCCACCAGTGATTTGAAGGTCTGGGAGACCCAGTACTTC. The V call is TRBV24-1, the J call TRBJ2-5, with unresolved D. Trimming removed 0 bases at V and 5 bases at J, with 9 bases between. The CDR3 contains 14 residues. CDR1 is KGHDR, CDR2 SFDVKD, per germline.

This chain joins TRBV4-1 and TRBJ1-1; D gene unclear. The CDR3 extends over 15 amino acids. CDR1 is MGHRA, CDR2 YSYEKL, per germline. V dropped 3 bases and J dropped 5 bases, with 16 bases sitting between them. The CDR3 region has the DNA TGCGCCAGCAGCCACGTCGGTGAGGGAGATACTGAAGCTTTCTTT. It codes for CASSHVGEGDTEAFF.

In this sample, this clonotype turned up a few times. This chain connects TRBV12-3 or TRBV12-4 to TRBJ2-1; 11 bases agree with TRBD2. CDR3 size: 17 residues. V gave up 4 bases and J gave up 7 bases; unmatched junction bases: 12. The CDR3 is CASSSYLSGRAGNEQFF. CDR3 in DNA: TGTGCCAGCAGTTCATACCTTAGCGGGAGGGCCGGGAATGAGCAGTTCTTC.

This chain uses TRBV6-6 with TRBJ1-6, with 7 bases matching TRBD1. The V gene end was trimmed by 8 bases and the J gene end by 9 bases; junction bases not matched to a gene: 4. The CDR3 has 12 amino acids. CDR1 MNHNY and CDR2 SVGAGI come from the germline V gene (reference sequence). CDR3 protein: CASGGTASPLHF. CDR3 sequence (DNA): TGTGCCAGCGGGGGGACAGCTTCACCCCTCCACTTT.

This clonotype was detected only a few times. The V and J genes are TRBV12-3 or TRBV12-4 and TRBJ2-5, with 11 bases matching TRBD2. The J call may be in error: the DNA end matches TRBJ2-7 better. CDR3 size: 18 residues. In DNA form, the CDR3 reads TGTGCCAGCAGCCTATCTCGTGGGACTAGCGGCCCTATAGTCGAGCAGTACTTC. Translating it yields CASSLSRGTSGPIVEQYF.

This clonotype was counted only a few times. This rearrangement joins TRBV10-3 to TRBJ2-3; 8 nucleotides agree with TRBD2. V gave up 5 bases and J gave up 0 bases; unmatched junction bases: 4. CDR3 size: 15 residues. Germline V gives CDR1 ENHRY, CDR2 SYGVKD. Here the CDR3 reads CAISTSGASTDTQYF. The CDR3 nucleotides read TGTGCCATCAGTACTAGCGGTGCTAGCACAGATACGCAGTATTTT.

The V call is TRBV5-1, the J call TRBJ2-7; 12 bases fit TRBD2. CDR3 length: 16 amino acids. J was trimmed by 7 bases and V by 2 bases; bases with no gene match: 10. The germline V gene encodes CDR1 SGHRS and CDR2 YFSETQ. CDR3 sequence (DNA): TGCGCCAGCAGCTTCGGACTAGCGGGGCTATACAATGAGCAGTACTTC. Translating it yields CASSFGLAGLYNEQYF.

V and J are TRBV29-1 and TRBJ2-1; maybe TRBD1 (6 bases). TRBJ2-7 explains the end of the DNA better; the J call may be wrong. The CDR3 contains 17 residues. The germline gives CDR1 SQVTM, CDR2 ANQGSEA. CDR3 protein: CSLAGSPPGDNYNEQYF. Here the CDR3 DNA reads TGCAGCCTGGCAGGGTCGCCCCCAGGGGATAACTACAATGAGCAGTACTTC.

This clonotype was found a few times. The chain carries TRBV20-1 and TRBJ2-1; possibly TRBD2 for D (6 bases). The ends were cut back, 4 bases at V and 0 bases at J, with 19 bases in the middle. This CDR3 has 17 amino acids. Germline CDR1 DFQATT, CDR2 SNEGSKA (reference sequence). CDR3 protein: CSAKGHLGGSSYNEQFF. CDR3 nucleotides: TGCAGTGCTAAAGGACACCTCGGAGGGAGCTCCTACAATGAGCAGTTCTTC.

A single count supports this clonotype. The chain employs TRBV7-2 and TRBJ2-1, with 12 bases that match TRBD2. The germline V gene has CDR1 SGHTA and CDR2 FQGNSA. Losses at the gene ends were 5 bases for V and 5 bases for J; bases not matched to a gene: 4. CDR3 length: 15 amino acids. CDR3: CASSTGLAGNNEQFF. In nucleotides, the CDR3 is TGTGCCAGCAGCACAGGACTAGCGGGGAACAATGAGCAGTTCTTC.

V and J are TRBV12-3 or TRBV12-4 and TRBJ2-1, with D unresolved. Trimming took off 3 bases at V and 5 bases at J, with 14 bases between the two ends. This CDR3 is 15 amino acids long. The CDR3 coding sequence is TGTGCCAGCAGTTTTGGCGGTAACCTCGACAATGAGCAGTTCTTC. Translated: CASSFGGNLDNEQFF.

The chain has TRBV5-6 and TRBJ2-7; D gene uncertain. Germline V gene sequence: CDR1 SGHDT, CDR2 YYEEEE. The germline V and J ends were trimmed by 2 bases and 5 bases, with 17 bases remaining between them. The CDR3 runs to 15 residues. CDR3 sequence (DNA): TGTGCCAGCAGCTTACTCGATTCTCCGGGCCACGAGCAGTACTTC. Its translation: CASSLLDSPGHEQYF.

J is TRBJ1-2 and V is TRBV12-3 or TRBV12-4; D unresolved. The V end lost 3 bases, the J end lost 5 bases, and 16 bases lay between the germline ends. CDR3 length equals 15 residues. The DNA of the CDR3 is TGTGCCAGCAGTTTTTTCCAGACCGTGGGGTATGGCTACACCTTC. Amino acids: CASSFFQTVGYGYTF.

This clonotype was counted between two and nine times. V usage is TRBV21-1 and J usage is TRBJ2-4; the listed D gene, TRBD2, was not tested against the DNA. TRBJ2-5 explains the end of the DNA better; the J call may be wrong. TRBV21-1 is a pseudogene. This CDR3 spans 14 amino acids. CDR3 residues: CASSSCGRRETQYF. The DNA of the CDR3 is TGTGCCAGCAGCAGTTGCGGGAGAAGGGAGACCCAGTACTTC.

The chain is built from TRBV14 and TRBJ2-3; D is perhaps TRBD1 or TRBD2 (6 bases each). V gave up 0 bases and J gave up 6 bases, with 13 bases separating them. The CDR3 consists of 15 residues. Germline assignment: CDR1 SGHDN and CDR2 FVKESK. The CDR3 DNA reads as TGTGCCAGCAGCCAAGACCCGATAGGGGGGGATACGCAGTATTTT. Translating gives CASSQDPIGGDTQYF.

The V call is TRBV12-3 or TRBV12-4, the J call TRBJ2-5; TRBD2 agrees at 9 bases. The length of the CDR3 is 16 residues. J gave up 4 bases and V 3 bases, and 9 bases lay outside the gene matches. CDR3 DNA sequence: TGTGCCAGCAGTTTCGGGCGGGGGGGCCGGAGAGAGACCCAGTACTTC. Its protein is CASSFGRGGRRETQYF.

This clonotype was found a few times. The rearrangement links TRBV20-1 to TRBJ1-2, with D hard to call. The CDR3 runs 13 residues. Trimming removed 3 bases from V and 6 bases from J, with 14 bases in between. Per the germline V gene, CDR1 is DFQATT and CDR2 is SNEGSKA (reference sequence). The DNA for the CDR3 is TGCAGTGCTAGCAAGGGTAGGTTGGATGGCTACACCTTC. It translates to CSASKGRLDGYTF.

Worth noting for this clonotype: One base away lies a much larger clone, so this may be a sequencing read error. This chain uses TRBV12-3 or TRBV12-4 with TRBJ1-5, with no clear D. CDR3 length equals 13 residues. Trimming removed 3 bases from V and 0 bases from J, with 3 bases in between. The CDR3 loop is CASSLFSNQPQHF. In DNA, the CDR3 is TGTGCCAGCAGTTTGTTTAGCAATCAGCCCCAGCATTTT.

The rearrangement uses TRBV12-3 or TRBV12-4 and TRBJ2-7, with D unclear. The CDR3 is 12 residues long. Trimming took off 4 bases at V and 5 bases at J, with 9 bases between the two ends. CDR3 nucleotides: TGTGCCAGCAGTTCCCCCGGTCACGAGCAGTACTTC. The encoded protein is CASSSPGHEQYF.

V and J are TRBV12-3 or TRBV12-4 and TRBJ1-5; 7 bases are shared with TRBD1. With 6 bases clipped from V and 0 bases from J, the junction kept 8 bases outside the gene matches. The CDR3 has 16 amino acids. CDR3 loop: CASRADRESSNQPQHF. The CDR3 bases are TGTGCCAGCAGGGCTGACAGGGAGAGTAGCAATCAGCCCCAGCATTTT.

The V gene is TRBV20-1, the J gene TRBJ2-1; 8 positions match TRBD1. Trimming took 6 bases from V and 5 from J; bases not matched to a gene: 18. CDR1 and CDR2 from the germline V gene are DFQATT and SNEGSKA (reference sequence). CDR3 length: 17 residues. The chain's CDR3 is CSARSYNRGMDDNEQFF. The CDR3 DNA reads TGCAGTGCCCGCTCTTATAACAGGGGGATGGATGACAATGAGCAGTTCTTC.

There are a few counts of this clonotype. J is TRBJ1-2 and V is TRBV12-3 or TRBV12-4; 7 positions match TRBD1. The junction had 11 bases not matched to a gene; V was cut back by 6 bases and J by 1 base. The CDR3 totals 16 residues. For the CDR3, the DNA is TGTGCCAGCAGGAAAAGTGGACAGGATCTTAACTATGGCTACACCTTC. It specifies CASRKSGQDLNYGYTF.